One and the same sample provided the 11 T cell receptor beta chains below, sequenced in a study of blood T cell repertoires in COVID-19. Here immunoSEQ multiplex PCR was the method, and the copy in TCRdb shows in-frame clones only, minus some. The sample contains about 140,000 clones, over 85% of which appear only once. Sequenced sample: peripheral blood. The receptors originated from a human donor in a cohort sampled during active COVID-19.

The chain links TRBV6-5 to TRBJ1-1, with 9 bases that match TRBD1. Looked up from germline, CDR1 is MNHEY and CDR2 is SVGAGI. The CDR3 runs 13 residues. Germline trimming cut 8 bases from V and 5 bases from J; bases unmatched to any gene: 6. CDR3: CASQDRGGTEAFF. The CDR3 DNA is TGTGCCAGCCAAGACAGGGGGGGAACTGAAGCTTTCTTT.

This clone was found once. V usage is TRBV15 and J usage is TRBJ1-2; the D gene is possibly TRBD1 (6 bases). Trimming removed 3 bases at V and 3 bases at J, with 11 bases between. The length of the CDR3 is 14 residues. The V gene's germline CDR1 is LNHNV and CDR2 YYDKDF (reference sequence). CDR3 loop: CATSRSGDDYGYTF. CDR3 DNA sequence: TGTGCCACCAGCAGGTCAGGGGATGACTATGGCTACACCTTC.

The chain carries TRBV5-1 and TRBJ2-3, with 8 bases lining up with TRBD1. This CDR3 contains 16 residues. Trimming took 4 bases from V and 6 from J; bases not matched to a gene: 13. Germline assignment: CDR1 SGHRS and CDR2 YFSETQ. CDR3 bases: TGCGCCAGCAGCCCAGGGGGCGGGTTTTCGCGGGATACGCAGTATTTT. Protein: CASSPGGGFSRDTQYF.

J is TRBJ2-1 and V is TRBV9; D call uncertain. V was shortened by 7 bases and J by 0 bases, with 8 bases between the two germline ends. The CDR3 contains 13 residues. Germline CDR1 is SGDLS and CDR2 is YYNGEE. The CDR3 bases are TGTGCCAGCTCTGGGCCCTCCTACAATGAGCAGTTCTTC. This translates into CASSGPSYNEQFF. Full variable domain (missing parts from reference TRBV9 and TRBJ2-1): DSGVTQTPKHLITATGQRVTLRCSPRSGDLSVYWYQQSLDQGLQFLIQYYNGEERAKGNILERFSAQQFPDLHSELNLSSLELGDSALYFCASSGPSYNEQFFGPGTRLTVL.

The gene calls are TRBV18 and TRBJ1-2, with 9 positions matching TRBD1. The CDR3 consists of 13 residues. Germline-derived CDR1 and CDR2 are KGHSH and LQKENI. The V gene end was trimmed by 1 base and the J gene end by 7 bases; junction bases not matched to a gene: 1. In DNA form, the CDR3 reads TGTGCCAGCTCACCACGGGACAGGGTTGGCTACACCTTC. The encoded protein is CASSPRDRVGYTF.

The gene calls are TRBV18 and TRBJ1-1, with 8 bases that match TRBD1. Per the germline V gene, CDR1 is KGHSH and CDR2 is LQKENI. The CDR3 contains 14 residues. Unmatched junction bases numbered 2, after V lost 4 bases and J lost 1 base. The CDR3 nucleotides read TGTGCCAGCTCACTAGGACAGGGGAACACTGAAGCTTTCTTT. Protein: CASSLGQGNTEAFF.

This chain uses TRBV7-9 with TRBJ1-3, with TRBD1 matching 11 bases. CDR3 length: 16 residues. V was clipped by 4 bases and J by 3 bases; unmatched bases: 5. Germline V gives CDR1 SEHNR, CDR2 FQNEAQ (reference sequence). The CDR3 is CASSYWTGGYGNTIYF. CDR3 nucleotides: TGTGCCAGCAGCTATTGGACAGGGGGCTATGGAAACACCATATATTTT.

V and J are TRBV9 and TRBJ1-2; D might be TRBD1 (5 bases). The CDR3 spans 14 residues. The germline CDR1 and CDR2 sequences are SGDLS and YYNGEE. V lost 0 bases and J lost 2, with 8 bases in between. The CDR3 DNA reads TGTGCCAGCAGCGTAGGCAAGGGGAACTATGGCTACACCTTC. Protein sequence: CASSVGKGNYGYTF.

Turning to this clone: A much larger clone lies one base from this, so it may be a read error. The chain combines TRBV2 with TRBJ2-2; 8 nucleotides line up with TRBD1. Germline values: CDR1 SNHLY, CDR2 FYNNEI. The CDR3 loop spans 14 amino acids. J gave up 3 bases and V 4 bases, and 1 base lay outside the gene matches. The DNA for the CDR3 is TGTGCCAGCAGTGGGACAGGGTACACCGGGGAGCTGTTTTTT. Translation: CASSGTGYTGELFF.

The chain employs TRBV6-2 or TRBV6-3 and TRBJ2-2, with D possibly TRBD2 on 6 matching bases. This CDR3 has 14 residues. Trimming pared 1 base from V and 4 bases from J, leaving 7 bases between. Germline values: CDR1 MNHEY, CDR2 SVGEGT. The CDR3 spells CASSYFGGTGELFF. The CDR3 coding sequence is TGTGCCAGCAGTTACTTCGGGGGCACCGGGGAGCTGTTTTTT.

This chain connects TRBV28 to TRBJ2-7, with 7 positions matching TRBD1. Trimming at V came to 4 bases and at J to 2 bases, leaving 5 bases not matched to a gene. The germline CDR1 and CDR2 sequences are MDHEN and SYDVKM. The CDR3 extends over 14 amino acids. CDR3 in DNA: TGTGCCAGCAGTTCCGGGACAGACCCCTACGAGCAGTACTTC. This sequence encodes CASSSGTDPYEQYF.